Presented here are 32 T cell receptor beta chains from one specimen sequenced in a study of T cells in Graves' hyperthyroidism and ophthalmopathy. TCR beta CDR3 regions were amplified from RNA. First-round RT-PCR targeting the TCR CDR3 was performed with the HTBI primer set. TCRdb fed the multiplex PCR reads into MiXCR, producing one record per CDR3 protein. The sample records fewer than 650,000 distinct CDR3 sequences, approximately 49% being singletons. Sequencing input: peripheral blood or thyroid tissue (not recorded which). These receptors all come from an adult woman with Graves' disease, either hyperthyroidism or ophthalmopathy (not recorded which).

Notes on this clonotype: The junction departs from the called germline gene at one end, perhaps through a read error. J is TRBJ2-7 and V is TRBV7-2; 8 bases agree with TRBD2. The CDR3 contains 15 residues. Germline V lookup: CDR1 SGHTA, CDR2 FQGNSA. Written as DNA, the CDR3 is TGTGCCAGCAGCTCCCCTCCGGGAGGGCCCGGGGAGCTGTACTTC. Residues: CASSSPPGGPGELYF.

The chain employs TRBV11-2 and TRBJ2-7; D gene unclear. The V and J ends lost 3 bases and 2 bases respectively, with 14 bases between them. Germline V CDR1 and CDR2: SGHAT, FQNNGV. CDR3 length: 15 amino acids. This CDR3 is CASSFNPGRPYEQYF. In DNA, the CDR3 is TGTGCCAGCAGCTTCAACCCCGGTCGTCCCTACGAGCAGTACTTC.

The CDR3 nucleotides read TGTGCCAGCAGCCGTATGGCGGGTACCGGGGAGCTGTTTTTT. Amino acid sequence: CASSRMAGTGELFF. This chain links TRBV7-2 with TRBJ2-2; maybe TRBD2 (5 bases). CDR1 is SGHTA and CDR2 is FQGNSA in the germline V gene. The CDR3 is 14 amino acids. The V and J ends lost 5 bases and 5 bases respectively, with 12 bases between them.

CDR3 loop: CASSDRGYTF. CDR3 sequence (DNA): TGTGCCAGCAGTGACAGGGGCTACACCTTC. V usage is TRBV2 and J usage is TRBJ1-2; D uncertain. Per germline, CDR1 SNHLY and CDR2 FYNNEI. Trimming removed 3 bases from V and 8 bases from J, with 4 bases in between. The CDR3 sequence is 10 residues long.

This clonotype was detected a few times. The chain is built from TRBV29-1 and TRBJ1-2; D gene unclear. Trimming took 6 bases from V and 9 from J, leaving 8 bases between them. CDR1 is SQVTM and CDR2 is ANQGSEA in the germline V gene. This CDR3 region has 9 residues. The CDR3 nucleotides read TGCAGCGTCGGGGATAGCTACACCTTC. It codes for CSVGDSYTF. The full variable domain, completed using reference TRBV29-1 and TRBJ1-2, is SAVISQKPSRDICQRGTSLTIQCQVDSQVTMMFWYRQQPGQSLTLIATANQGSEATYESGFVIDKFPISRPNLTFSTLTVSNMSPEDSSIYLCSVGDSYTFGSGTRLTVV.

This clonotype was found many times. The chain is built from TRBV29-1 and TRBJ2-7; D tentatively reads TRBD1 or TRBD2 (6 bases each). CDR3 length equals 14 residues. Per germline, CDR1 SQVTM and CDR2 ANQGSEA. Trimming pared 4 bases from V and 0 bases from J, leaving 13 bases between. The DNA for the CDR3 is TGCAGCGTTGTGAGGGGGGCGGCCTCCTACGAGCAGTACTTC. Translated, it gives CSVVRGAASYEQYF.

This clonotype occurred many times. The rearrangement links TRBV5-1 to TRBJ2-5, with 7 bases fitting TRBD2. Germline CDR1 and CDR2: SGHRS and YFSETQ. Unmatched junction bases numbered 13, after V lost 0 bases and J lost 5 bases. CDR3 length: 17 amino acids. The CDR3 region is CASSLARTGGGSETQYF. In DNA form, the CDR3 reads TGCGCCAGCAGCTTGGCCCGAACGGGAGGTGGGTCGGAGACCCAGTACTTC.

This clonotype was found many times. This sequence joins TRBV5-1 and TRBJ1-3; D call uncertain. CDR1 is SGHRS and CDR2 is YFSETQ in the germline V gene. CDR3 length equals 14 residues. Trimming cost V 0 bases and J 4 bases, with 8 bases left between them. As DNA, the CDR3 is TGCGCCAGCAGCTTGGGTGCCGTCGGAAACACCATATATTTT. Protein: CASSLGAVGNTIYF.

This clonotype was observed at least ten times. V and J are TRBV5-1 and TRBJ1-4; 7 bases map to TRBD1. Losses at the gene ends were 4 bases for V and 5 bases for J; bases not matched to a gene: 17. CDR3 length: 18 residues. Germline CDR1 and CDR2: SGHRS and YFSETQ. CDR3 sequence (DNA): TGCGCCAGCAGCAGACAGGGACCTACCGGTTCGGCAAATGAAAAACTGTTTTTT. Protein product: CASSRQGPTGSANEKLFF.

This clonotype was counted ten times or more. This chain's CDR3 is CSAIAEGRGSRNTEAFF. CDR3 DNA sequence: TGCAGTGCTATCGCGGAGGGCAGGGGGAGTCGGAACACTGAAGCTTTCTTT. The chain has TRBV20-1 and TRBJ1-1, with 7 bases aligning to TRBD1. The J segment lost 1 base and the V segment lost 4 bases, leaving 15 bases of the junction unmatched. The CDR3 is 17 residues long. The germline gives CDR1 DFQATT, CDR2 SNEGSKA (reference sequence).

This clonotype has ten or more counts. The chain has TRBV9 and TRBJ1-6; D is uncertain. The CDR3 has 14 amino acids. Germline V gene lookup returns CDR1 SGDLS and CDR2 YYNGEE. Between the trimmed V and J ends, which lost 0 bases and 7 bases, there was a span of 8 bases. This CDR3 reads CASSVGQENSPLHF. CDR3 in DNA: TGTGCCAGCAGCGTAGGTCAGGAGAATTCACCCCTCCACTTT.

With regard to this clonotype: The CDR3 does not close with the conserved phenylalanine or tryptophan, likely indicating a read error. The DNA is left out, because the CDR3 cannot be placed on it with certainty; the CDR3 is given as TCRdb lists it. The V and J genes are TRBV5-1 and TRBJ2-5; no DNA check was done on the table's D call, TRBD2. The CDR3 is 9 residues long, ends included. Germline V gives CDR1 SGHRS, CDR2 YFSETQ. CDR3 residues: CASSSRLAG.

This clonotype is a singleton in its sample. V gene TRBV12-3 or TRBV12-4 combines with J gene TRBJ1-1, with TRBD1 identical over 7 bases. V was pared by 6 bases and J by 1 base, with 5 bases of the junction left unmatched. The CDR3 covers 14 residues. The CDR3 nucleotides are TGTGCCAGCAGACGACAGGGCCCGAACACTGAAGCTTTCTTT. Translated: CASRRQGPNTEAFF.

This clonotype is a singleton in its sample. The J gene is TRBJ1-5, the V gene TRBV19; 9 positions match TRBD1. With V trimmed by 7 bases and J by 1 base, 8 bases remained unmatched. Per the germline V gene, CDR1 is LNHDA and CDR2 is SQIVND (reference sequence). The CDR3 covers 16 residues. The DNA of the CDR3 is TGTGCCAGTATTAACAGGGGGCACGGGAGCAATCAGCCCCAGCATTTT. It encodes CASINRGHGSNQPQHF.

CDR3 nucleotide sequence: TGTGCCTGGAGTCGTGGGGGTACCGGCGGCTACGAGCAGTACTTC. It is translated as CAWSRGGTGGYEQYF. The chain links TRBV30 to TRBJ2-7; tentatively, D is TRBD1 or TRBD2 (5 bases each). V was clipped by 2 bases and J by 3 bases, with 17 bases between them. The CDR3 is 15 residues long. Germline CDR1 GTSNPN, CDR2 SVGIG (reference sequence). Full variable domain (rest looked up from reference TRBV30 and TRBJ2-7): SQTIHQWPATLVQPVGSPLSLECTVEGTSNPNLYWYRQAAGRGLQLLFYSVGIGQISSEVPQNLSASRPQDRQFILSSKKLLLSDSGFYLCAWSRGGTGGYEQYFGPGTRLTVT.

This clonotype was detected ten times or more. The chain combines TRBV29-1 with TRBJ2-2; D is unclear. Trimming took 6 bases from V and 6 from J, leaving 8 bases between them. Germline assignment: CDR1 SQVTM and CDR2 ANQGSEA. The CDR3 runs 11 residues. The CDR3 DNA is TGCAGCGTGGGGTGGGCCGGGGAGCTGTTTTTT. It specifies CSVGWAGELFF.

The J gene is TRBJ2-7, the V gene TRBV7-2, with D possibly matching TRBD2 (6 bases). The V and J ends lost 5 bases and 9 bases respectively, with 23 bases between them. Germline V gene lookup returns CDR1 SGHTA and CDR2 FQGNSA. The CDR3 spans 15 residues. The CDR3 DNA sequence: TGTGCCAGCAGCCTAATTGCGGGGCTTCGCCTGGGGCAGTACTTC. Translated: CASSLIAGLRLGQYF. The full variable domain, its missing parts supplied by reference TRBV7-2 and TRBJ2-7, is GAGVSQSPSNKVTEKGKDVELRCDPISGHTALYWYRQSLGQGLEFLIYFQGNSAPDKSGLPSDRFSAERTGGSVSTLTIQRTQQEDSAVYLCASSLIAGLRLGQYFGPGTRLTVT.

A word on this clonotype: A junction boundary mismatches the germline segment, possibly from a read error. The V and J genes are TRBV2 and TRBJ1-1; D unclear. The germline V gene has CDR1 SNHLY and CDR2 FYNNEI. This CDR3 contains 13 residues. CDR3 in DNA: TGTGCCAGCAGTGAAATTGGGAAGCCTGAAGCCTTCTTT. It is translated as CASSEIGKPEAFF.

The chain carries TRBV2 and TRBJ2-7; 7 bases map to TRBD1. CDR1 is SNHLY, CDR2 FYNNEI, per germline. The V and J ends lost 7 bases and 3 bases, in that order; junction bases with no gene match: 6. This CDR3 region has 13 residues. The CDR3 DNA reads TGTGCCAGCAAAGTCGACAGGGTCTACGAGCAGTACTTC. This translates into CASKVDRVYEQYF. The whole variable domain, remainder taken from reference TRBV2 and TRBJ2-7, is EPEVTQTPSHQVTQMGQEVILRCVPISNHLYFYWYRQILGQKVEFLVSFYNNEISEKSEIFDDQFSVERPDGSNFTLKIRSTKLEDSAMYFCASKVDRVYEQYFGPGTRLTVT.

V usage is TRBV15 and J usage is TRBJ2-5; the match to TRBD1 covers 10 bases. Germline CDR1 reads LNHNV; CDR2 reads YYDKDF (reference sequence). The CDR3 is 16 residues long. V gave up 7 bases and J gave up 2 bases; unmatched junction bases: 10. CDR3 residues: CATTGDRGFSQETQYF. The CDR3 nucleotides read TGTGCCACCACCGGGGACAGGGGATTTAGTCAAGAGACCCAGTACTTC.

This clonotype came up many times. This chain joins TRBV20-1 and TRBJ2-5; the match to TRBD2 covers 11 bases. CDR3 length equals 17 residues. Germline V gene sequence: CDR1 DFQATT, CDR2 SNEGSKA (reference sequence). With 1 base clipped from V and 4 bases from J, the junction kept 11 bases outside the gene matches. The CDR3, as DNA: TGCAGTGCTAGAGCGGATGAGGGCCTAGCGGGAGGAGAGACCCAGTACTTC. The encoded protein is CSARADEGLAGGETQYF.

Remarks on this clonotype: Given a much more abundant clone one base away, this may be a read error. The V call is TRBV29-1, the J call TRBJ1-3; D gene ambiguous. The length of the CDR3 is 11 residues. The germline V gene encodes CDR1 SQVTM and CDR2 ANQGSEA. Trimming removed 3 bases at V and 4 bases at J, with 4 bases between. The CDR3 loop reads CSVDVGNTIYF. The CDR3 coding sequence is TGCAGCGTTGATGTGGGAAACACCATATATTTT.

The rearrangement joins TRBV28 to TRBJ2-2, with D maybe TRBD2 (6 bases). This CDR3 has 14 residues. Per germline, CDR1 MDHEN and CDR2 SYDVKM. The V end was cut by 4 bases, the J end by 6 bases, with 12 bases between. Here the CDR3 reads CASSSTRSAGELFF. DNA of the CDR3: TGTGCCAGCAGTTCGACTAGATCGGCCGGGGAGCTGTTTTTT. Drawing the rest from reference TRBV28 and TRBJ2-2, the complete variable domain is DVKVTQSSRYLVKRTGEKVFLECVQDMDHENMFWYRQDPGLGLRLIYFSYDVKMKEKGDIPEGYSVSREKKERFSLILESASTNQTSMYLCASSSTRSAGELFFGEGSRLTVL.

The chain has TRBV11-2 and TRBJ1-5; no clear D gene. With 5 bases removed from V and 11 bases from J, the gap between germline ends came to 13 bases. CDR1 SGHAT and CDR2 FQNNGV come from the germline V gene. The length of the CDR3 is 12 residues. The CDR3 loop reads CASSGPRRAQHF. The DNA for the CDR3 is TGTGCCAGCAGCGGTCCGCGGAGGGCCCAGCATTTT. The variable domain in full, with the rest retrieved from reference TRBV11-2 and TRBJ1-5, is EAGVAQSPRYKIIEKRQSVAFWCNPISGHATLYWYQQILGQGPKLLIQFQNNGVVDDSQLPKDRFSAERLKGVDSTLKIQPAKLEDSAVYLCASSGPRRAQHFGDGTRLSIL.

This clonotype was counted at least ten times. V and J are TRBV28 and TRBJ1-2; D is uncertain. The CDR3 is 13 amino acids. The germline V gene has CDR1 MDHEN and CDR2 SYDVKM. V shed 4 bases and J shed 0 bases, with 6 bases lying between them. Here the CDR3 reads CASSSGSNYGYTF. DNA of the CDR3: TGTGCCAGCAGTTCTGGTTCTAACTATGGCTACACCTTC.

This clonotype was counted ten times or more. This sequence joins TRBV13 and TRBJ1-1; possible D gene TRBD1, 6 bases. The germline gives CDR1 PRHDT, CDR2 FYEKMQ (reference sequence). This CDR3 region has 13 residues. The V and J ends lost 7 bases and 3 bases respectively, with 12 bases between them. The CDR3 DNA reads as TGTGCCAGCACACCGGACAGTCACACTGAAGCTTTCTTT. Its protein product is CASTPDSHTEAFF.

The V gene is TRBV10-3, the J gene TRBJ2-7; D perhaps matches TRBD1 (6 bases). The J call is doubtful: the DNA matches TRBJ1-2 better. The CDR3 contains 14 residues. Germline-derived CDR1 and CDR2 are ENHRY and SYGVKD. The CDR3 is CAISSNRDMGDYTF. The CDR3 DNA follows: TGTGCCATCAGTTCCAACAGGGATATGGGAGACTACACCTTC.

The table lists this clonotype with many counts. The rearrangement links TRBV10-2 to TRBJ1-4, with D possibly TRBD1 on 5 matching bases. The V gene lost 7 bases and the J gene lost 0 bases, with 12 bases spanning the gap. Germline V lookup: CDR1 WSHSY, CDR2 SAAADI. The CDR3 contains 15 residues. The CDR3 DNA is TGCGCCAGCACGGGGGGGGGATCAACTAATGAAAAACTGTTTTTT. This gives the protein CASTGGGSTNEKLFF.

The J gene is TRBJ1-1, the V gene TRBV4-1; D gene unclear. V was trimmed by 1 base and J by 2 bases, leaving 11 bases between them. The CDR3 is 15 amino acids. The germline V gene has CDR1 MGHRA and CDR2 YSYEKL. Here the CDR3 reads CASSQVREINTEAFF. The DNA for the CDR3 is TGCGCCAGCAGCCAAGTTCGAGAAATAAACACTGAAGCTTTCTTT.

This chain links TRBV19 with TRBJ1-1; possible D gene TRBD1, 5 bases. The germline V gene encodes CDR1 LNHDA and CDR2 SQIVND (reference sequence). Deletions cut 7 bases from V and 10 bases from J, with 16 bases between. This CDR3 comprises 12 residues. CDR3 in amino acids: CASMWWGRGAFF. The CDR3 nucleotides are TGTGCCAGTATGTGGTGGGGGAGAGGAGCTTTCTTT.

The chain joins TRBV6-5 to TRBJ1-6; 7 bases agree with TRBD1. V was clipped by 6 bases and J by 15 bases; unmatched bases: 14. Germline loops: CDR1 MNHEY, CDR2 SVGAGI. The CDR3 consists of 14 residues. CDR3 amino acids: CASRTGTVASFLHF. For the CDR3, the DNA is TGTGCCAGCAGGACCGGGACAGTCGCCAGTTTCCTCCACTTT.

The chain is built from TRBV12-3 or TRBV12-4 and TRBJ1-4; D remains unclear. V shed 5 bases and J shed 0 bases, with 7 bases lying between them. This CDR3 region has 14 residues. The CDR3 nucleotides read TGTGCCAGCAGTGAACAACCAACTAATGAAAAACTGTTTTTT. Protein product: CASSEQPTNEKLFF.